This T cell receptor beta chain was identified in a study of blood T cell repertoires in COVID-19. Study details: The cDNA or gDNA used as material had been derived from T cells, B-cell-depleted T cells, or PBMCs.

Some clones are missing from TCRdb's copy, which holds only in-frame ones; the method was immunoSEQ multiplex PCR. The sample lists about 140,000 clones, 88% occurring once. The CDR3 totals 15 residues. With V trimmed by 4 bases and J by 6 bases, 11 bases remained unmatched. Germline V gene lookup returns CDR1 SQVTM and CDR2 ANQGSEA. The chain joins TRBV29-1 to TRBJ2-3; 9 positions match TRBD1. The clonotype comes from a man aged 70 or older with acute or convalescent COVID-19. Sample: peripheral blood. Written as DNA, the CDR3 is TGCAGCGTTGTATTAGGGACAGGGAAGTTGGATACGCAGTATTTT. Its translation: CSVVLGTGKLDTQYF.